This T cell receptor beta chain originates from a study of blood T cell repertoires in COVID-19. Background on the study: There were acute and convalescent COVID-19 samples, and they came from the United States, Italy and Spain. T cells, B-cell-depleted T cells, or PBMCs provided the cDNA or gDNA that served as material.

The J segment lost 3 bases and the V segment lost 5 bases, leaving 7 bases of the junction unmatched. Per the germline V gene, CDR1 is KGHDR and CDR2 is SFDVKD. The CDR3 is 16 amino acids. Produced via immunoSEQ multiplex PCR; TCRdb's table is partial and in-frame only. This table has 200,000 or so clones, just under 85% appearing once. Recruited during active infection, patients (from Seattle) were subsequently followed longitudinally. This chain connects TRBV24-1 to TRBJ1-5; 9 bases match TRBD1. Specimen: peripheral blood. This receptor was identified in a man in his sixties with COVID-19, enrolled during active disease. This CDR3 reads CATSAGGTGNNQPQHF. CDR3 nucleotides: TGTGCCACCAGTGCCGGCGGGACAGGGAACAATCAGCCCCAGCATTTT.